The T cell receptor (beta chain) described here comes from a study of tumor-infiltrating lymphocytes in primary liver carcinoma. CDR3 length: 13 amino acids. Trimming removed 9 bases at V and 3 bases at J, with 11 bases between. Germline V lookup: CDR1 SGHAT, CDR2 FQDESV (reference sequence). A primer in the constant region served to generate TCR beta cDNA from 500 ng of total RNA. It was through three nested multiplex PCR rounds of slightly modified ARM-PCR that TCR beta libraries arose. Amplification in the first two PCR rounds was performed using TRBV1-TRBV30 forward primers and a C-beta reverse primer for 10 cycles each. TCRdb fed the multiplex PCR reads into MiXCR, producing one record per CDR3 protein. The data show 150,000 to 200,000 distinct CDR3 sequences, around four fifths seen once. Joint extraction of RNA and DNA used roughly 19-32 mg of bulk tissue that was unsorted.

J is TRBJ2-2 and V is TRBV11-1; no definite D call. The sequenced material came from tumor tissue from primary liver carcinoma. The TCR was taken from a man aged 40-49 years with primary liver carcinoma and hepatitis B virus infection. In nucleotides, the CDR3 is TGTGCCAGGACCGTTTGGGACACCGGGGAGCTGTTTTTT. As protein: CARTVWDTGELFF.